This is a list of T cell receptor beta chains from one sample in a study of blood T cells in healthy people across ages. TCRdb redid the calling of the 5' RACE reads with MiXCR, one entry per CDR3 protein. The sample yields fewer than 650,000 distinct CDR3 sequences, over 25% seen once. This same sample was also taken into another study, of T cells of mothers and their children.

The source material was blood. These receptors were taken from a boy aged 2 to 10 in good health. CDR3s leave out the opening cysteine and the closing phenylalanine or tryptophan.

v_gene,j_gene,CDR3aa
TRBV6-1,-,ASSRGPQGNEQF
TRBV5-1,TRBJ2-5,ASSLRLAGLERTQY
TRBV3-1,TRBJ2-1,ASSPGLVGDRGPF
TRBV20-1,TRBJ2-1,SATKGNEQF
TRBV7-2,TRBJ1-4,ASSTQAGLRYKLF
TRBV29-1,TRBJ2-7,SVEVRAYEQY
TRBV20-1,TRBJ2-5,SALSPYQETQY
TRBV30,-,AWSVGQVGVTQY
TRBV5-6,-,ASSPPRGWRYEQY
TRBV29-1,TRBJ1-5,SVVDPSGPNQPQH
TRBV3-1,TRBJ2-3,ASSQDLGSSGTQY
TRBV5-1,TRBJ2-7,ASGSMGEQY
TRBV20-1,TRBJ2-2,SAEPGQGGTGELF
TRBV10-1,TRBJ2-2,ASGGGESNTGELF